These 23 T cell receptor beta chains were sequenced from one sample in a study of blood T cell repertoires in COVID-19. Sequenced by immunoSEQ multiplex PCR; TCRdb stores in-frame clones only, minus some. Of some 200,000 clones listed, approximately 86% were seen once; the top ten hold 2.7%. Sequenced: peripheral blood. The receptor set was obtained from a man aged 40-50 years with active or convalescent COVID-19.

The chain joins TRBV5-1 to TRBJ2-7; 9 bases align to TRBD2. This CDR3 is 15 amino acids long. CDR1 is SGHRS and CDR2 is YFSETQ in the germline V gene. The junction had 12 bases not matched to a gene; V was cut back by 4 bases and J by 7 bases. CDR3 coding DNA: TGCGCCAGCAGCGGAACCGGGACTAGCAGCTTAGAGCAGTACTTC. As protein: CASSGTGTSSLEQYF.

This chain links TRBV5-6 with TRBJ1-5; D is perhaps TRBD1 (5 bases). The CDR3 totals 13 residues. V lost 0 bases to trimming and J lost 6 bases, with 7 bases between them. CDR1 is SGHDT, CDR2 YYEEEE, per germline. CDR3 nucleotide sequence: TGTGCCAGCAGCTTGGGTCAGGGTCAGCCCCAGCATTTT. Protein: CASSLGQGQPQHF. Drawing the rest from reference TRBV5-6 and TRBJ1-5, the complete variable domain is DAGVTQSPTHLIKTRGQQVTLRCSPKSGHDTVSWYQQALGQGPQFIFQYYEEEERQRGNFPDRFSGHQFPNYSSELNVNALLLGDSALYLCASSLGQGQPQHFGDGTRLSIL.

This rearrangement joins TRBV4-1 to TRBJ2-2, with 8 positions matching TRBD1. Germline V gene sequence: CDR1 MGHRA, CDR2 YSYEKL. After removal of 7 bases from V and 0 bases from J, the junction contained 4 bases not matched to a gene. CDR3 size: 15 residues. The DNA of the CDR3 is TGCGCCAGCACGTCAGGGGGCTCGAACACCGGGGAGCTGTTTTTT. As protein: CASTSGGSNTGELFF.

The chain employs TRBV30 and TRBJ1-6; 7 bases agree with TRBD1. The CDR3 is made up of 14 amino acids. CDR1 is GTSNPN and CDR2 is SVGIG in the germline V gene (reference sequence). The trim removed 2 bases at V and 8 bases at J, leaving 6 bases unmatched. The CDR3 nucleotides are TGTGCCTGGAGTAGGGGGCTGGCTGATTCACCCCTCCACTTT. Encoded protein: CAWSRGLADSPLHF.

The CDR3 DNA is TGTGCCAGCAGCTCCGGACAGGGAGGGTTCACAGATACGCAGTATTTT. Translation: CASSSGQGGFTDTQYF. This sequence joins TRBV13 and TRBJ2-3, with D perhaps TRBD1 (8 bases). Germline V gives CDR1 PRHDT, CDR2 FYEKMQ (reference sequence). The CDR3 loop spans 16 amino acids. V lost 4 bases to trimming and J lost 2 bases, with 16 bases between them.

This chain links TRBV11-2 with TRBJ1-5; TRBD1 is a possible D gene (6 bases). The CDR3 is 14 amino acids. With 1 base removed from V and 2 bases from J, the gap between germline ends came to 6 bases. Germline V CDR1 and CDR2: SGHAT, FQNNGV. The CDR3 bases are TGTGCCAGCAGCTTAGGACAGGGCAATCAGCCCCAGCATTTT. It specifies CASSLGQGNQPQHF.

The V call is TRBV5-1, the J call TRBJ2-2; 9 positions match TRBD1. V gave up 2 bases and J gave up 3 bases; unmatched junction bases: 2. CDR1 and CDR2 (germline): SGHRS, YFSETQ. The CDR3 runs 15 residues. This chain's CDR3 is CASSLTGGDTGELFF. The CDR3 region has the DNA TGCGCCAGCAGCTTAACAGGGGGCGACACCGGGGAGCTGTTTTTT.

V usage is TRBV28 and J usage is TRBJ2-7; 7 nucleotides match TRBD1. This CDR3 region has 14 residues. From germline, CDR1 is MDHEN and CDR2 SYDVKM. Trimming cost V 6 bases and J 7 bases; bases outside gene matches: 12. CDR3 in amino acids: CASSSGQLLGEQYF. CDR3 sequence (DNA): TGTGCCAGCAGCTCGGGACAGCTCCTGGGGGAGCAGTACTTC.

The chain recombines TRBV7-2 with TRBJ1-2, with D perhaps TRBD1 (6 bases). The V end lost 2 bases, the J end lost 3 bases, and 10 bases lay between the germline ends. This CDR3 has 14 residues. The germline gives CDR1 SGHTA, CDR2 FQGNSA. The CDR3 loop reads CASSLSAGDYGYTF. The CDR3 DNA follows: TGTGCCAGCAGCTTATCGGCAGGGGACTATGGCTACACCTTC. The whole variable domain, remainder taken from reference TRBV7-2 and TRBJ1-2, is GAGVSQSPSNKVTEKGKDVELRCDPISGHTALYWYRQSLGQGLEFLIYFQGNSAPDKSGLPSDRFSAERTGGSVSTLTIQRTQQEDSAVYLCASSLSAGDYGYTFGSGTRLTVV.

The chain joins TRBV30 to TRBJ2-3; D is possibly TRBD1 (6 bases). The germline V gene encodes CDR1 GTSNPN and CDR2 SVGIG (reference sequence). V dropped 3 bases and J dropped 2 bases, with 12 bases sitting between them. There are 14 residues in the CDR3. The CDR3 is CAWRSPGDTDTQYF. In DNA form, the CDR3 reads TGTGCCTGGAGAAGTCCAGGGGACACAGATACGCAGTATTTT. The full variable domain, in which reference TRBV30 and TRBJ2-3 provide the parts outside the CDR3, is SQTIHQWPATLVQPVGSPLSLECTVEGTSNPNLYWYRQAAGRGLQLLFYSVGIGQISSEVPQNLSASRPQDRQFILSSKKLLLSDSGFYLCAWRSPGDTDTQYFGPGTRLTVL.

This rearrangement joins TRBV7-2 to TRBJ2-5; the match to TRBD1 covers 7 bases. The CDR3 extends over 14 amino acids. The J segment lost 2 bases and the V segment lost 7 bases, leaving 7 bases of the junction unmatched. CDR1 and CDR2 from the germline V gene are SGHTA and FQGNSA. The CDR3: CASIQQGKQETQYF. CDR3 sequence (DNA): TGTGCCAGCATCCAACAGGGGAAGCAAGAGACCCAGTACTTC.

The chain is built from TRBV6-6 and TRBJ1-5, with a tentative D call TRBD1 (6 bases). The germline CDR1 and CDR2 sequences are MNHNY and SVGAGI (reference sequence). V was pared by 5 bases and J by 1 base, with 6 bases between. The CDR3 sequence is 13 residues long. The DNA for the CDR3 is TGTGCCAGCAGTCAGGGGAGCAATCAGCCCCAGCATTTT. This sequence encodes CASSQGSNQPQHF.

The rearrangement joins TRBV9 to TRBJ2-7, with a possible D match to TRBD1 (6 bases). The CDR3 loop spans 13 amino acids. Trimming cost V 4 bases and J 2 bases, with 10 bases left between them. Germline V gene data show CDR1 as SGDLS and CDR2 as YYNGEE. CDR3 residues: CASSFRGTYEQYF. The CDR3 nucleotides are TGTGCCAGCAGCTTCAGGGGTACCTACGAGCAGTACTTC.

There are a few counts of this clone. The chain has TRBV3-1 (or the pseudogene TRBV3-2) and TRBJ2-5; 10 bases fit TRBD2. Germline V gives CDR1 LGHDT, CDR2 YNNKEL (reference sequence). The length of the CDR3 is 17 residues. Trimming cost V 4 bases and J 5 bases; bases outside gene matches: 13. CDR3 DNA: TGTGCCAGCAGCCGACCACGACTAGCGGGTAGTGGGGAGACCCAGTACTTC. Its protein is CASSRPRLAGSGETQYF.

This chain connects TRBV5-5 to TRBJ1-4; D not certain. V gave up 0 bases and J gave up 5 bases, with 5 bases separating them. CDR3 size: 13 residues. CDR1 and CDR2 from the germline V gene are SGHKS and YYEKEE (reference sequence). CDR3 nucleotide sequence: TGTGCCAGCAGCTTGGCGGTAAATGAAAAACTGTTTTTT. It is translated as CASSLAVNEKLFF.

V is TRBV5-1 and J is TRBJ1-1, with D unclear. The V end lost 0 bases, the J end lost 2 bases, and 8 bases lay between the germline ends. CDR3 size: 14 residues. The germline gives CDR1 SGHRS, CDR2 YFSETQ. This CDR3 reads CASSLVEGNTEAFF. CDR3 nucleotides: TGCGCCAGCAGCTTGGTGGAGGGCAACACTGAAGCTTTCTTT.

The V gene is TRBV5-1, the J gene TRBJ1-5, with D possibly being TRBD1 (5 bases). Between the trimmed V and J ends, which lost 0 bases and 0 bases, there was a span of 10 bases. From germline, CDR1 is SGHRS and CDR2 YFSETQ. This CDR3 contains 16 residues. The DNA for the CDR3 is TGCGCCAGCAGCTTGGCAGGGCCGGATAGCAATCAGCCCCAGCATTTT. Residues: CASSLAGPDSNQPQHF.

The chain carries TRBV7-9 and TRBJ2-3; 7 bases fit TRBD2. Trimming cost V 4 bases and J 2 bases; bases outside gene matches: 9. The germline gives CDR1 SEHNR, CDR2 FQNEAQ (reference sequence). There are 16 residues in the CDR3. In DNA form, the CDR3 reads TGTGCCAGCAGCTCGGCGTCGGCGGGGGACACAGATACGCAGTATTTT. It translates to CASSSASAGDTDTQYF.

The CDR3 DNA sequence: TGTGCCAGCAGTTTGGGCAGGGTATGGGAAAAACTGTTTTTT. As protein: CASSLGRVWEKLFF. This chain connects TRBV28 to TRBJ1-4; a possible D gene is TRBD1 (5 bases). Germline CDR1 is MDHEN and CDR2 is SYDVKM. V was clipped by 3 bases and J by 8 bases, with 13 bases between them. The CDR3 covers 14 residues.

This rearrangement joins TRBV5-1 to TRBJ1-1; D is perhaps TRBD1 (6 bases). This CDR3 has 15 amino acids. With 0 bases removed from V and 1 base from J, the gap between germline ends came to 10 bases. Germline V gives CDR1 SGHRS, CDR2 YFSETQ. DNA for the CDR3: TGCGCCAGCAGCTTGGACCAGGGACAGAACACTGAAGCTTTCTTT. Translating gives CASSLDQGQNTEAFF.

V and J are TRBV20-1 and TRBJ2-7; TRBD2 might be the D (6 bases). Trimming shortened V by 3 bases and J by 7 bases, and 10 bases separated the two germline ends. CDR3 size: 11 residues. Germline CDR1 DFQATT, CDR2 SNEGSKA (reference sequence). Written as DNA, the CDR3 is TGCAGTGCTAGCACAGGAGGGGAGCAGTACTTC. It codes for CSASTGGEQYF.

The gene calls are TRBV10-2 and TRBJ2-1; no reliable D call. With 4 bases removed from V and 5 bases from J, the gap between germline ends came to 6 bases. The CDR3 has 12 amino acids. Germline-derived CDR1 and CDR2 are WSHSY and SAAADI. CDR3 sequence reads: CASSGQNNEQFF. CDR3 in DNA: TGCGCCAGCAGTGGGCAGAACAATGAGCAGTTCTTC.

This clone showed up just once. V usage is TRBV28 and J usage is TRBJ1-2; the D is unclear. Trimming removed 3 bases at V and 8 bases at J, with 10 bases between. The CDR3 covers 12 residues. Germline loops: CDR1 MDHEN, CDR2 SYDVKM. The CDR3 spells CASSFRTGGYTF. DNA of the CDR3: TGTGCCAGCAGTTTTCGGACGGGGGGCTACACCTTC.